Listed below are T cell receptor beta chains from one sample, sequenced in a study of blood T cell repertoires in COVID-19. TCRdb keeps only in-frame clones here, not all; method: immunoSEQ multiplex PCR. The sample has a few hundred thousand clones; around 82% are singletons. The sample was peripheral blood. The receptors come from a woman aged 45 to 65 with acute or convalescent COVID-19. The CDR3 runs from the conserved cysteine through the conserved F or W. The order of the fields is V gene, clone size, D gene, J gene, CDR3 protein, CDR3 DNA. A D gene is named only where the DNA matches it firmly. The size field is filled for only some rows; it gives once, few, many or a size class.

v_call: TRBV11-2; clone_size: NA; d_call: NA; j_call: TRBJ1-1; cdr3_aa: CASSLAGANTEAFF; cdr3_nt: TGTGCCAGCAGCTTAGCAGGGGCGAACACTGAAGCTTTCTTT
v_call: TRBV28; clone_size: NA; d_call: NA; j_call: TRBJ1-2; cdr3_aa: CASGPGGSGYGYTF; cdr3_nt: TGTGCCAGCGGCCCGGGGGGGTCCGGCTATGGCTACACCTTC
v_call: TRBV29-1; clone_size: NA; d_call: TRBD1; j_call: TRBJ1-1; cdr3_aa: CSVWTGLNTEAFF; cdr3_nt: TGCAGCGTCTGGACAGGGCTAAACACTGAAGCTTTCTTT
v_call: TRBV2; clone_size: NA; d_call: NA; j_call: TRBJ1-2; cdr3_aa: CASRPPTVASGGYTF; cdr3_nt: TGTGCCAGCAGACCCCCGACAGTTGCTTCGGGTGGCTACACCTTC
v_call: TRBV7-6; clone_size: NA; d_call: TRBD1; j_call: TRBJ1-4; cdr3_aa: CASSREPGQGWVKLFF; cdr3_nt: TGTGCCAGCAGCCGTGAACCGGGACAGGGGTGGGTAAAACTGTTTTTT
v_call: TRBV2; clone_size: NA; d_call: NA; j_call: TRBJ1-2; cdr3_aa: CASTLRPLYGYTF; cdr3_nt: TGTGCCAGCACTTTGCGCCCTCTCTATGGCTACACCTTC
v_call: TRBV14; clone_size: NA; d_call: TRBD1; j_call: TRBJ1-3; cdr3_aa: CASSQRVVVTGTGNTIYF; cdr3_nt: TGTGCCAGCAGCCAGAGGGTGGTGGTGACAGGGACTGGAAACACCATATATTTT
v_call: TRBV7-9; clone_size: NA; d_call: NA; j_call: TRBJ2-7; cdr3_aa: CASSLATDYEQYF; cdr3_nt: TGTGCCAGCAGCTTGGCGACAGACTACGAGCAGTACTTC
v_call: TRBV7-2; clone_size: NA; d_call: NA; j_call: TRBJ1-4; cdr3_aa: CASSLSGQEKLFF; cdr3_nt: TGTGCCAGCAGCTTATCAGGACAGGAAAAACTGTTTTTT
v_call: TRBV19; clone_size: NA; d_call: NA; j_call: TRBJ2-1; cdr3_aa: CASSSGSYNEQFF; cdr3_nt: TGTGCCAGTAGTTCAGGGTCCTACAATGAGCAGTTCTTC
v_call: TRBV7-8; clone_size: NA; d_call: NA; j_call: TRBJ2-7; cdr3_aa: CASSLAVEVGEQYF; cdr3_nt: TGTGCCAGCAGCTTAGCAGTAGAGGTAGGCGAGCAGTACTTC
v_call: TRBV30; clone_size: NA; d_call: TRBD1; j_call: TRBJ1-2; cdr3_aa: CAWPGDSNYGYTF; cdr3_nt: TGTGCCTGGCCAGGGGACAGTAACTATGGCTACACCTTC
v_call: TRBV9; clone_size: NA; d_call: TRBD2; j_call: TRBJ2-5; cdr3_aa: CASSAGLAGGPVQETQYF; cdr3_nt: TGTGCCAGCAGCGCCGGACTAGCGGGAGGGCCGGTACAAGAGACCCAGTACTTC
v_call: TRBV3-1/TRBV3-2; clone_size: NA; d_call: TRBD2; j_call: TRBJ2-3; cdr3_aa: CASSQRGERTDTQYF; cdr3_nt: TGTGCCAGCAGCCAACGGGGGGAGCGCACAGATACGCAGTATTTT
v_call: TRBV5-1; clone_size: once; d_call: TRBD2; j_call: TRBJ2-1; cdr3_aa: CASSLTLAGGNEQFF; cdr3_nt: TGCGCCAGCAGCTTGACTCTAGCGGGAGGTAATGAGCAGTTCTTC
v_call: TRBV19; clone_size: NA; d_call: TRBD2; j_call: TRBJ2-7; cdr3_aa: CASSKRGTYEQYF; cdr3_nt: TGTGCCAGTAGTAAGCGGGGGACCTACGAGCAGTACTTC
v_call: TRBV19; clone_size: NA; d_call: TRBD1; j_call: TRBJ1-1; cdr3_aa: CASKPGQGSLNTEAFF; cdr3_nt: TGTGCCAGCAAACCGGGACAGGGGAGCCTGAACACTGAAGCTTTCTTT
v_call: TRBV6-6; clone_size: NA; d_call: NA; j_call: TRBJ1-5; cdr3_aa: CASIPDSNQPQHF; cdr3_nt: TGTGCCAGCATCCCAGATAGCAATCAGCCCCAGCATTTT
v_call: TRBV5-1; clone_size: NA; d_call: NA; j_call: TRBJ2-2; cdr3_aa: CASSLTMNTGELFF; cdr3_nt: TGCGCCAGCAGCTTGACAATGAACACCGGGGAGCTGTTTTTT
v_call: TRBV7-3; clone_size: NA; d_call: TRBD1; j_call: TRBJ2-3; cdr3_aa: CASSLDRGHTQYF; cdr3_nt: TGTGCCAGCAGCCTCGACAGGGGCCATACGCAGTATTTT
v_call: TRBV3-1/TRBV3-2; clone_size: NA; d_call: NA; j_call: TRBJ2-1; cdr3_aa: CASRLQGGFYNEQFF; cdr3_nt: TGTGCCAGCAGACTACAGGGAGGGTTTTACAATGAGCAGTTCTTC
v_call: TRBV6-5; clone_size: NA; d_call: TRBD1; j_call: TRBJ2-1; cdr3_aa: CASSSGQGNNEQFF; cdr3_nt: TGTGCCAGCAGCTCAGGACAGGGTAACAATGAGCAGTTCTTC
v_call: TRBV5-1; clone_size: NA; d_call: TRBD1; j_call: TRBJ2-7; cdr3_aa: CASSVQGVDEQYF; cdr3_nt: TGCGCCAGCAGCGTACAGGGGGTCGACGAGCAGTACTTC
v_call: TRBV29-1; clone_size: NA; d_call: NA; j_call: TRBJ1-1; cdr3_aa: CSVAPGITEAFF; cdr3_nt: TGCAGCGTTGCTCCGGGGATCACTGAAGCTTTCTTT
v_call: TRBV12-3/TRBV12-4; clone_size: NA; d_call: NA; j_call: TRBJ2-7; cdr3_aa: CASQIVAYEQYF; cdr3_nt: TGTGCCAGCCAAATTGTAGCCTACGAGCAGTACTTC
v_call: TRBV5-1; clone_size: once; d_call: TRBD1; j_call: TRBJ2-1; cdr3_aa: CASSLTGTGASYNEQFF; cdr3_nt: TGCGCCAGCAGCTTAACCGGGACAGGGGCCTCCTACAATGAGCAGTTCTTC
v_call: TRBV10-3; clone_size: NA; d_call: TRBD1; j_call: TRBJ1-2; cdr3_aa: CAISPGQGTLRGYTF; cdr3_nt: TGTGCCATCAGCCCGGGACAGGGGACCCTTCGCGGCTACACCTTC
v_call: TRBV3-1/TRBV3-2; clone_size: NA; d_call: TRBD2; j_call: TRBJ2-3; cdr3_aa: CASSSGTSGRYF; cdr3_nt: TGTGCCAGCAGCTCCGGGACTAGCGGGAGATATTTT
v_call: TRBV5-8; clone_size: NA; d_call: NA; j_call: TRBJ1-1; cdr3_aa: CASSLGVGGTEAFF; cdr3_nt: TGTGCCAGCAGCCTAGGGGTGGGGGGCACTGAAGCTTTCTTT
v_call: TRBV9; clone_size: NA; d_call: NA; j_call: TRBJ1-1; cdr3_aa: CASSAADGGNTEAFF; cdr3_nt: TGTGCCAGCAGCGCAGCTGACGGGGGGAACACTGAAGCTTTCTTT
v_call: TRBV9; clone_size: NA; d_call: NA; j_call: TRBJ1-6; cdr3_aa: CASSVAGSNNSPLHF; cdr3_nt: TGTGCCAGCAGCGTTGCGGGGTCAAATAATTCACCCCTCCACTTT
v_call: TRBV15; clone_size: once; d_call: TRBD1; j_call: TRBJ2-5; cdr3_aa: CATSSPRDRGRETQYF; cdr3_nt: TGTGCCACCAGCAGCCCCCGGGACAGGGGGCGAGAGACCCAGTACTTC
v_call: TRBV7-9; clone_size: NA; d_call: NA; j_call: TRBJ2-3; cdr3_aa: CASSRDGQFTDTQYF; cdr3_nt: TGTGCCAGCAGCCGAGATGGACAGTTCACAGATACGCAGTATTTT
v_call: TRBV6-5; clone_size: NA; d_call: TRBD1; j_call: TRBJ2-1; cdr3_aa: CASSGRAGTVNEQFF; cdr3_nt: TGTGCCAGCAGCGGGCGGGCCGGGACAGTTAATGAGCAGTTCTTC
v_call: TRBV20-1; clone_size: NA; d_call: TRBD2; j_call: TRBJ2-1; cdr3_aa: CSASKLAGPTYNEQFF; cdr3_nt: TGCAGTGCTAGTAAACTAGCGGGACCAACCTACAATGAGCAGTTCTTC
v_call: TRBV19; clone_size: NA; d_call: NA; j_call: TRBJ1-1; cdr3_aa: CASSQTGAEAFF; cdr3_nt: TGTGCCAGTAGCCAGACCGGGGCTGAAGCTTTCTTT
v_call: TRBV27; clone_size: NA; d_call: NA; j_call: TRBJ1-1; cdr3_aa: CASSLRGNLNTEAFF; cdr3_nt: TGTGCCAGCAGTTTAAGAGGGAACCTGAACACTGAAGCTTTCTTT
v_call: TRBV5-1; clone_size: NA; d_call: TRBD2; j_call: TRBJ2-2; cdr3_aa: CASKLAGIFTGELFF; cdr3_nt: TGCGCCAGCAAACTAGCGGGGATTTTCACCGGGGAGCTGTTTTTT
v_call: TRBV5-1; clone_size: NA; d_call: TRBD2; j_call: TRBJ2-3; cdr3_aa: CASSSGLAGADTQYF; cdr3_nt: TGCGCCAGCAGCTCCGGACTAGCGGGAGCTGATACGCAGTATTTT
v_call: TRBV3-1/TRBV3-2; clone_size: NA; d_call: NA; j_call: TRBJ2-3; cdr3_aa: CASSQDQGHTDTQYF; cdr3_nt: TGTGCCAGCAGCCAAGATCAGGGCCACACAGATACGCAGTATTTT
v_call: TRBV11-2; clone_size: NA; d_call: NA; j_call: TRBJ1-3; cdr3_aa: CASSFWTRSSGNTIYF; cdr3_nt: TGTGCCAGCAGCTTCTGGACTCGTAGCTCTGGAAACACCATATATTTT
v_call: TRBV18; clone_size: NA; d_call: NA; j_call: TRBJ2-3; cdr3_aa: CASSDRTLSTDTQYF; cdr3_nt: TGTGCCAGCTCAGACCGGACTCTAAGCACAGATACGCAGTATTTT
v_call: TRBV9; clone_size: NA; d_call: NA; j_call: TRBJ1-5; cdr3_aa: CASSARRVGQPQHF; cdr3_nt: TGTGCCAGCAGCGCACGACGCGTGGGCCAGCCCCAGCATTTT
v_call: TRBV15; clone_size: NA; d_call: NA; j_call: TRBJ2-1; cdr3_aa: CATSSFDTYNEQFF; cdr3_nt: TGTGCCACCAGCAGTTTTGACACCTACAATGAGCAGTTCTTC
v_call: TRBV20-1; clone_size: once; d_call: NA; j_call: TRBJ1-4; cdr3_aa: CSALDTEKLFF; cdr3_nt: TGCAGTGCTCTAGATACTGAAAAACTGTTTTTT
v_call: TRBV6-5; clone_size: NA; d_call: NA; j_call: TRBJ1-1; cdr3_aa: CASRDMEKNTEAFF; cdr3_nt: TGTGCCAGCAGAGACATGGAAAAGAACACTGAAGCTTTCTTT
v_call: TRBV30; clone_size: NA; d_call: NA; j_call: TRBJ2-5; cdr3_aa: CAWSGRTETQYF; cdr3_nt: TGTGCCTGGAGTGGCAGAACGGAGACCCAGTACTTC